This T cell receptor beta chain is from a study of blood T cell repertoires in COVID-19. In the source study's methods: The assay estimated nucleated cells by amplifying reference gene primers. Assay used: immunoSEQ multiplex PCR; TCRdb lists only in-frame clones, some missing. The V and J calls and the clone size are those of that table, but D and trimming were determined from the DNA. The table has some 20,000 clones, roughly 90% seen once. CDR1 and CDR2 from the germline V gene are KGHSH and LQKENI. The CDR3 is 15 amino acids. Losses at the gene ends were 2 bases for V and 3 bases for J; bases not matched to a gene: 5.

The source material was peripheral blood. This sequence was found in a human donor in a cohort sampled during active COVID-19. The donor label of this sample is uncertain. The rearrangement uses TRBV18 and TRBJ1-1; 8 nucleotides line up with TRBD1. CDR3 in amino acids: CASSPISGGHTEAFF. Here the CDR3 DNA reads TGTGCCAGCTCACCAATATCAGGGGGCCACACTGAAGCTTTCTTT. Variable domain in full (rest from reference TRBV18 and TRBJ1-1): NAGVMQNPRHLVRRRGQEARLRCSPMKGHSHVYWYRQLPEEGLKFMVYLQKENIIDESGMPKERFSAEFPKEGPSILRIQQVVRGDSAAYFCASSPISGGHTEAFFGQGTRLTVV.